This T cell receptor (beta chain) was identified in a study of cytomegalovirus exposure and HLA in healthy donors. Overall study results and limits: Across HLA loci, a later analysis found differing TCR association rates, with DRB1 most and HLA-C fewest. Later analysis showed most CMV-associated TCR beta chains appearing HLA-restricted. Usually a TCR sequence was rare, but some public TCRs were found in many donors.

CDR3 length: 17 amino acids. The ends were cut back, 4 bases at V and 5 bases at J, with 23 bases in the middle. Germline V gives CDR1 LGHNA, CDR2 YNFKEQ. Use of 60 Vbeta and 13 Jbeta primers characterized the PCR. Measured with immunoSEQ multiplex PCR; TCRdb has only the in-frame clones, and not every one. The data contain fewer than 200,000 clones, around 77% of them singletons. A note on this clone: What it binds is not known.

The sample consisted of PBMCs. The receptor's source is a man between 60 and 70 years old in good health and CMV-seronegative. The chain employs TRBV4-2 and TRBJ1-2; D is possibly TRBD1 (5 bases). The CDR3 DNA reads as TGTGCCAGCAGCCCCGGCCGGGGACTAAACGGAAGATATGGCTACACCTTC. Translating gives CASSPGRGLNGRYGYTF.